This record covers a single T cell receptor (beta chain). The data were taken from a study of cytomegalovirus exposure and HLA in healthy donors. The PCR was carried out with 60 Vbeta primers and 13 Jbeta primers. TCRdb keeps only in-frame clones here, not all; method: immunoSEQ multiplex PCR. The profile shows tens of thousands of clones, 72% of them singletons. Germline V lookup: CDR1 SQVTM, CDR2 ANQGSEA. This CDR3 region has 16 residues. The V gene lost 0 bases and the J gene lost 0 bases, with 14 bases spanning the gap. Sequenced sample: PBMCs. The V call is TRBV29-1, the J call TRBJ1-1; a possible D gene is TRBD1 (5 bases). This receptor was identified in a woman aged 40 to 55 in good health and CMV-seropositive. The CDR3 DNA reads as TGCAGCGTTGAAGATCCGGGGGTACGGATGAACACTGAAGCTTTCTTT. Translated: CSVEDPGVRMNTEAFF.